The 20 T cell receptor beta chains below come from one sample, sequenced in a study of blood T cells in healthy people across ages. The second PCR ran roughly 7 to 12 cycles with a sample-barcoded 5' primer and J-beta primers. TCRdb reanalysed the 5' RACE reads using MiXCR and keeps one entry per CDR3 protein. The sample contains approximately 600,000 distinct CDR3 sequences, roughly 58% of which appear only once. The material sequenced was blood. The receptors were gathered from a man between 60 and 75 years old in good health.

This chain joins TRBV7-2 and TRBJ2-1; D assignment may be TRBD1 or TRBD2 (5 bases each). Germline values: CDR1 SGHTA, CDR2 FQGNSA. The CDR3 is 15 residues long. V shed 1 base and J shed 7 bases, with 14 bases lying between them. In DNA form, the CDR3 reads TGTGCCAGCAGCTTAGTGCTGGGGGTACGGAATGAGCAGTTCTTC. It encodes CASSLVLGVRNEQFF.

This clonotype was counted only a few times. The CDR3 region is CASTASGANTEAFF. DNA for the CDR3: TGCGCCAGCACCGCCTCAGGGGCGAACACTGAAGCTTTCTTT. The chain employs TRBV5-1 and TRBJ1-1, with a weak D call TRBD1 (6 bases). The CDR3 consists of 14 residues. Trimming took 6 bases from V and 1 from J, leaving 13 bases between them. The germline CDR1 and CDR2 sequences are SGHRS and YFSETQ.

The sample holds a few counts of this clonotype. The rearrangement joins TRBV20-1 to TRBJ2-5; TRBD2 is a possible D gene (6 bases). Germline assignment: CDR1 DFQATT and CDR2 SNEGSKA (reference sequence). Trimming cost V 6 bases and J 4 bases, with 12 bases left between them. CDR3 length: 12 amino acids. The chain's CDR3 is CSARLGPETQYF. The CDR3, as DNA: TGCAGTGCGCGACTAGGGCCAGAGACCCAGTACTTC.

This rearrangement joins TRBV29-1 to TRBJ2-1, with 12 bases fitting TRBD2. CDR1 is SQVTM and CDR2 is ANQGSEA in the germline V gene. V dropped 7 bases and J dropped 2; count of bases not matched to a gene: 6. CDR3 length: 15 amino acids. The CDR3 DNA is TGCAGCGGCCGACCTAGCGGGGGGGCCTACAATGAGCAGTTCTTC. Encoded protein: CSGRPSGGAYNEQFF.

The V gene is TRBV29-1, the J gene TRBJ2-1; tentatively, D is TRBD2 (5 bases). Between the trimmed V and J ends, which lost 4 bases and 4 bases, there was a span of 11 bases. Germline CDR1 is SQVTM and CDR2 is ANQGSEA. This CDR3 contains 13 residues. This CDR3 reads CSVVDSVYNEQFF. The CDR3 DNA sequence: TGCAGCGTTGTGGACTCGGTATACAATGAGCAGTTCTTC.

This clonotype has more than one count but fewer than ten. V is TRBV2 and J is TRBJ2-1, with TRBD2 matching 14 bases. The V gene end was trimmed by 6 bases and the J gene end by 2 bases; junction bases not matched to a gene: 3. The germline gives CDR1 SNHLY, CDR2 FYNNEI. The CDR3 consists of 16 residues. The CDR3 loop reads CASRSTSGGAYNEQFF. The CDR3 DNA follows: TGTGCCAGCAGGTCGACTAGCGGGGGGGCCTACAATGAGCAGTTCTTC.

The J gene is TRBJ2-7, the V gene TRBV9; 9 bases are shared with TRBD2. The CDR3 runs to 16 residues. Germline values: CDR1 SGDLS, CDR2 YYNGEE. V dropped 4 bases and J dropped 2; count of bases not matched to a gene: 10. In DNA form, the CDR3 reads TGTGCCAGCAGCCCCCGGCGGGAGGGATTTACCTACGAGCAGTACTTC. It yields the protein CASSPRREGFTYEQYF.

V usage is TRBV6-1 and J usage is TRBJ2-2; tentatively, D is TRBD1 or TRBD2 (6 bases each). Trimming took 7 bases from V and 7 from J, leaving 16 bases between them. The CDR3 covers 14 residues. Germline V gene data show CDR1 as MNHNS and CDR2 as SASEGT. For the CDR3, the DNA is TGTGCCAGCACCAGGGGTGGGAGGTTCGGGGAGCTGTTTTTT. Translating it yields CASTRGGRFGELFF.

The rearrangement uses TRBV10-3 and TRBJ2-5; D is undetermined. V lost 3 bases, J lost 4 bases, and 18 bases lay in between. The CDR3 has 16 amino acids. Germline V lookup: CDR1 ENHRY, CDR2 SYGVKD. The CDR3 loop reads CAISDVAVGFAETQYF. CDR3 bases: TGTGCCATCAGTGACGTAGCCGTAGGGTTCGCAGAGACCCAGTACTTC.

V is TRBV6-5 and J is TRBJ2-7; TRBD1 matches at 9 bases. Germline lookup yields CDR1 MNHEY and CDR2 SVGAGI. This CDR3 is 15 amino acids long. V dropped 6 bases and J dropped 2; count of bases not matched to a gene: 8. CDR3 DNA sequence: TGTGCCAGCAGAAACCATCGACAGGGGGCCTACGAGCAGTACTTC. Residues: CASRNHRQGAYEQYF.

On this clonotype: Just one base apart from a much larger clone, this may be a read error. The rearrangement uses TRBV10-3 and TRBJ2-3; D is undetermined. This CDR3 has 13 amino acids. Germline CDR1 reads ENHRY; CDR2 reads SYGVKD. V was shortened by 4 bases and J by 10 bases, with 15 bases between the two germline ends. The chain's CDR3 is CAISGSAETPQYF. CDR3 DNA: TGTGCCATCAGTGGGTCGGCGGAGACCCCGCAGTATTTT.

This clonotype has more than one count but fewer than ten. V gene TRBV28 combines with J gene TRBJ2-7; 9 bases map to TRBD1. In germline, CDR1 is MDHEN, CDR2 SYDVKM. The J segment lost 0 bases and the V segment lost 7 bases, leaving 13 bases of the junction unmatched. This CDR3 spans 17 amino acids. The CDR3 region is CASTAGSGTGSSYEQYF. For the CDR3, the DNA is TGTGCCAGCACCGCCGGGAGTGGGACAGGGAGCTCCTACGAGCAGTACTTC.

The chain carries TRBV20-1 and TRBJ2-7; 9 nucleotides agree with TRBD2. The germline CDR1 and CDR2 sequences are DFQATT and SNEGSKA (reference sequence). The CDR3 extends over 15 amino acids. Losses at the gene ends were 3 bases for V and 3 bases for J; bases not matched to a gene: 9. CDR3 nucleotides: TGCAGTGCTAGGGGAGCGGGGGGCCTAAACTACGAGCAGTACTTC. Translated: CSARGAGGLNYEQYF.

The chain has TRBV5-1 and TRBJ2-6; 8 nucleotides line up with TRBD2. J was trimmed by 2 bases and V by 4 bases; bases with no gene match: 8. The CDR3 is 17 residues long. The germline V gene has CDR1 SGHRS and CDR2 YFSETQ. CDR3 in DNA: TGCGCCAGCAGCCCTGGCGGGGGGCGTCCTGGGGCCAACGTCCTGACTTTC. Protein product: CASSPGGGRPGANVLTF.

This chain links TRBV28 with TRBJ1-2; TRBD1 aligns across 7 bases. J lost 0 bases, V lost 4 bases, and 8 bases had no gene match. Germline CDR1 reads MDHEN; CDR2 reads SYDVKM. This CDR3 is built from 16 residues. The CDR3 DNA reads as TGTGCCAGCAGTTATCCAGCCACAGGGGCTAACTATGGCTACACCTTC. This encodes CASSYPATGANYGYTF.

The chain employs TRBV15 and TRBJ2-3; TRBD2 agrees at 8 bases. The CDR3 has 17 amino acids. The V gene's germline CDR1 is LNHNV and CDR2 YYDKDF (reference sequence). J lost 3 bases, V lost 2 bases, and 10 bases had no gene match. The CDR3 reads CATSRSRGGRGTDTQYF. DNA of the CDR3: TGTGCCACCAGCAGATCCCGGGGGGGACGGGGAACAGATACGCAGTATTTT.

V is TRBV6-1 and J is TRBJ1-2; D gene ambiguous. Germline lookup yields CDR1 MNHNS and CDR2 SASEGT. The CDR3 totals 14 residues. The V end was cut by 2 bases, the J end by 7 bases, with 14 bases between. CDR3 sequence reads: CASSENLRMGGYTF. The CDR3 DNA sequence: TGTGCCAGCAGTGAAAACCTGCGTATGGGTGGCTACACCTTC.

The rearrangement links TRBV3-1 to TRBJ2-7; 10 bases line up with TRBD1. With the DNA end fitting TRBJ2-5 better, the J assignment may be wrong. CDR1 LGHDT and CDR2 YNNKEL come from the germline V gene (reference sequence). The CDR3 contains 16 residues. The CDR3 sequence: CASSQDRDRGRETQYF. In DNA, the CDR3 is TGTGCCAGCAGCCAAGACCGGGACAGGGGTCGAGAGACCCAGTACTTC.

Only a few counts were recorded for this clonotype. The rearrangement joins TRBV12-3 or TRBV12-4 to TRBJ2-4, with no clear D. This CDR3 has 12 residues. V was clipped by 5 bases and J by 7 bases, with 9 bases between them. The CDR3 region is CASSPPRNIQYF. Written as DNA, the CDR3 is TGTGCCAGCAGTCCGCCCCGTAACATTCAGTACTTC.

This clonotype was recorded many times. V and J are TRBV7-2 and TRBJ2-5; maybe TRBD1 (6 bases). The CDR3 length is 13 residues. CDR1 SGHTA and CDR2 FQGNSA come from the germline V gene. V lost 3 bases to trimming and J lost 11 bases, with 16 bases between them. The CDR3 DNA is TGTGCCAGCAGCTTGGAACAGGGATATGAGCAGTACTTC. Its protein product is CASSLEQGYEQYF.